The clone carrying this TCR beta chain turned up a few times. The sample is drawn from a study of shared T cell receptors in the human thymus. The CDR3 length is 13 residues. V lost 4 bases and J lost 3; bases outside the gene matches: 2. Some clones are missing from TCRdb's copy, which holds only in-frame ones; the method was immunoSEQ multiplex PCR. The sample shows approximately 490,000 clones, roughly 74% of them seen only once. A further study also used this sample, focusing on human thymus T cells.

This chain uses TRBV5-3 with TRBJ2-7, with 9 bases identical to TRBD2. TRBV5-3 is an open reading frame whose function is uncertain. The sample comprised thymocytes. The receptor was isolated from a boy less than two years old with a congenital heart defect. The CDR3 sequence is CARSRTSVYEQYF. CDR3 DNA sequence: TGTGCCAGAAGCAGGACTAGCGTCTACGAGCAGTACTTC.